The text below deals with one T cell receptor beta chain. The PCR employed 60 Vbeta primers together with 13 Jbeta primers. TCRdb's table, derived via immunoSEQ multiplex PCR, lists solely in-frame clones and lacks some. The data contain 55,000 to 80,000 clones, 85% to 90% of them singletons. This sample was taken from a study of cytomegalovirus exposure and HLA in healthy donors. The trim removed 6 bases at V and 0 bases at J, leaving 5 bases unmatched. The CDR3 totals 16 residues. Germline loops: CDR1 KGHSH, CDR2 LQKENI. The gene calls are TRBV18 and TRBJ2-1; 10 nucleotides line up with TRBD1. The sample consisted of PBMCs. The TCR sequence derives from a female donor in good health and CMV-seronegative. CDR3 sequence (DNA): TGTGCCAGCTCCCCCAGGACAGGGGGCTCCTACAATGAGCAGTTCTTC. Translation: CASSPRTGGSYNEQFF.